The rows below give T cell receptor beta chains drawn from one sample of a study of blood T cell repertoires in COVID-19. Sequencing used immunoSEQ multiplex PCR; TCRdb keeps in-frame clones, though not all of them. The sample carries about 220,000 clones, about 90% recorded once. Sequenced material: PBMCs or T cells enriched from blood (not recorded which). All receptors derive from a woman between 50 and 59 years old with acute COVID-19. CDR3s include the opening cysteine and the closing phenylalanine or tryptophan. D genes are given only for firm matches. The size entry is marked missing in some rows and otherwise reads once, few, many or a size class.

cdr3_nt: TGTGCCAGCAGTTTTGCGGGGGCGCCCTGCACCTTC; cdr3_aa: CASSFAGAPCTF; cdr3_length: 12; d_call: -; v_call: TRBV27; clone_size: -; j_call: TRBJ1-2
cdr3_nt: TGTGCCAGCAGCTTGGGACAGGTAGCTAACTATGGCTACACCTTC; cdr3_aa: CASSLGQVANYGYTF; cdr3_length: 15; d_call: -; v_call: TRBV5-6; clone_size: -; j_call: TRBJ1-2
cdr3_nt: TGCGCCAGCAGCCAAGATACTAGCGACTACGAGCAGTACTTC; cdr3_aa: CASSQDTSDYEQYF; cdr3_length: 14; d_call: TRBD2; v_call: TRBV4-3; clone_size: -; j_call: TRBJ2-7
cdr3_nt: TGTGCCACCGGGACAGGTCCCTCGTGGGACTATGGCTACACCTTC; cdr3_aa: CATGTGPSWDYGYTF; cdr3_length: 15; d_call: TRBD1; v_call: TRBV28; clone_size: -; j_call: TRBJ1-2
cdr3_nt: TGTGCCAGCAGTGATCTAGGGACAGGATTTGAAGCTTTCTTT; cdr3_aa: CASSDLGTGFEAFF; cdr3_length: 14; d_call: TRBD1; v_call: TRBV2; clone_size: -; j_call: TRBJ1-1
cdr3_nt: TGTGCCAGTAGTATAAGCGGCCCGGGGGGTCCCTACAATGAGCAGTTCTTC; cdr3_aa: CASSISGPGGPYNEQFF; cdr3_length: 17; d_call: TRBD2; v_call: TRBV19; clone_size: once; j_call: TRBJ2-1
cdr3_nt: TGTGCCAGCAGCTTAGGGACAGGGGCCAACCAAGAGACCCAGTACTTC; cdr3_aa: CASSLGTGANQETQYF; cdr3_length: 16; d_call: TRBD1; v_call: TRBV7-2; clone_size: -; j_call: TRBJ2-5
cdr3_nt: TGTGCCAGCAGTTTCCGGTATCTCAAGCCCCAGCATTTT; cdr3_aa: CASSFRYLKPQHF; cdr3_length: 13; d_call: -; v_call: TRBV28; clone_size: -; j_call: TRBJ1-5
cdr3_nt: TGTGCCAGCAGCTCTGACAGGGGGCTGGGAAATTCACCCCTCCACTTT; cdr3_aa: CASSSDRGLGNSPLHF; cdr3_length: 16; d_call: TRBD1; v_call: TRBV7-2; clone_size: -; j_call: TRBJ1-6
cdr3_nt: TGTGCCAGCAGCGTAAGACAGGGATTCTACGAGCAGTACTTC; cdr3_aa: CASSVRQGFYEQYF; cdr3_length: 14; d_call: TRBD1; v_call: TRBV14; clone_size: -; j_call: TRBJ2-7
cdr3_nt: TGTGCCACCAGGCAGACAGAAGTCAGCTCCTACGAGCAGTACTTC; cdr3_aa: CATRQTEVSSYEQYF; cdr3_length: 15; d_call: -; v_call: TRBV2; clone_size: -; j_call: TRBJ2-7
cdr3_nt: TGTGCCAGCAGCGACAGGAACTATGGCTACACCTTC; cdr3_aa: CASSDRNYGYTF; cdr3_length: 12; d_call: -; v_call: TRBV9; clone_size: few; j_call: TRBJ1-2
cdr3_nt: TGTGCCAGCAGCTATCAGGCAGGGGAAATCACTGAAGCTTTCTTT; cdr3_aa: CASSYQAGEITEAFF; cdr3_length: 15; d_call: -; v_call: TRBV7-6; clone_size: many; j_call: TRBJ1-1
cdr3_nt: TGTGCCAGCAGGTCCATTAGCGGTTTCTCCCTCTACGAGCAGTACTTC; cdr3_aa: CASRSISGFSLYEQYF; cdr3_length: 16; d_call: -; v_call: TRBV28; clone_size: -; j_call: TRBJ2-7
cdr3_nt: TGTGCCAGCAGTTCTGTTGAGGTAATGGAGCAGTACTTC; cdr3_aa: CASSSVEVMEQYF; cdr3_length: 13; d_call: -; v_call: TRBV6-2/TRBV6-3; clone_size: -; j_call: TRBJ2-7
cdr3_nt: TGCAGCGTTCAAGGGGGACAGGGCGGCGAGCAGTACTTC; cdr3_aa: CSVQGGQGGEQYF; cdr3_length: 13; d_call: TRBD1; v_call: TRBV29-1; clone_size: -; j_call: TRBJ2-7
cdr3_nt: TGTGCCAGCAGCCAAGGATGGGGACTAGCGAGTAATGAGCAGTTCTTC; cdr3_aa: CASSQGWGLASNEQFF; cdr3_length: 16; d_call: TRBD2; v_call: TRBV3-1/TRBV3-2; clone_size: once; j_call: TRBJ2-1
cdr3_nt: TGTGCCAGTCAGCGCTCCTACAATGAGCAGTTCTTC; cdr3_aa: CASQRSYNEQFF; cdr3_length: 12; d_call: -; v_call: TRBV4-2; clone_size: -; j_call: TRBJ2-1
cdr3_nt: TGTGCCAGCAGCCACACAGGGGGCATCATGAACACTGAAGCTTTCTTT; cdr3_aa: CASSHTGGIMNTEAFF; cdr3_length: 16; d_call: TRBD1; v_call: TRBV3-1/TRBV3-2; clone_size: once; j_call: TRBJ1-1
cdr3_nt: TGTGCCAGCAGCCTTGGGGGGGCGCAGTTCTACGAGCAGTACTTC; cdr3_aa: CASSLGGAQFYEQYF; cdr3_length: 15; d_call: -; v_call: TRBV28; clone_size: -; j_call: TRBJ2-7
cdr3_nt: TGTGCCAGCAGTTACTCCGGGGTCTCTGGAAACACCATATATTTT; cdr3_aa: CASSYSGVSGNTIYF; cdr3_length: 15; d_call: -; v_call: TRBV6-5; clone_size: -; j_call: TRBJ1-3
cdr3_nt: TGCGCCAGCACCATGGTCCCCACAGTGAACACTGAAGCTTTCTTT; cdr3_aa: CASTMVPTVNTEAFF; cdr3_length: 15; d_call: -; v_call: TRBV5-1; clone_size: -; j_call: TRBJ1-1
cdr3_nt: TGTGCCAGCAGTTACACCCCCACCCTAGGGAGCGCGCAGTATTTT; cdr3_aa: CASSYTPTLGSAQYF; cdr3_length: 15; d_call: -; v_call: TRBV6-5; clone_size: -; j_call: TRBJ2-3
cdr3_nt: TGTGCCTGGAAAGCCCAGGGGGATCAGCCCCAGCATTTT; cdr3_aa: CAWKAQGDQPQHF; cdr3_length: 13; d_call: TRBD1; v_call: TRBV30; clone_size: -; j_call: TRBJ1-5
cdr3_nt: TGTGCCAGCAGCTTAGAGCGTGGACTGGGTATTGGAAACACCATATATTTT; cdr3_aa: CASSLERGLGIGNTIYF; cdr3_length: 17; d_call: -; v_call: TRBV7-2; clone_size: -; j_call: TRBJ1-3
cdr3_nt: TGTGCCAGCAGCCCCCGGGGGGGTTCCTACAATGAGCAGTTCTTC; cdr3_aa: CASSPRGGSYNEQFF; cdr3_length: 15; d_call: TRBD2; v_call: TRBV11-1; clone_size: -; j_call: TRBJ2-1
cdr3_nt: TGTGCCAGCAGCTCGGGGACAGGGATTGATACTGAAGCTTTCTTT; cdr3_aa: CASSSGTGIDTEAFF; cdr3_length: 15; d_call: TRBD1; v_call: TRBV7-3; clone_size: few; j_call: TRBJ1-1
cdr3_nt: TGTGCCAGCAGCCCGGGCGACAGGGGTGAGACCCAGTACTTC; cdr3_aa: CASSPGDRGETQYF; cdr3_length: 14; d_call: TRBD1; v_call: TRBV7-9; clone_size: few; j_call: TRBJ2-5
cdr3_nt: TGTGCCAGCAGCTTTCCGGGCTGGGGGGGATCCTACAATGAGCAGTTCTTC; cdr3_aa: CASSFPGWGGSYNEQFF; cdr3_length: 17; d_call: TRBD2; v_call: TRBV11-2; clone_size: -; j_call: TRBJ2-1
cdr3_nt: TGTGCCAGCCACAGCGCGGGGGCCACTGAAGCTTTCTTT; cdr3_aa: CASHSAGATEAFF; cdr3_length: 13; d_call: -; v_call: TRBV27; clone_size: -; j_call: TRBJ1-1
cdr3_nt: TGTGCCAGCAACCGTCCTGAGGGGGACTACGAGCAGTACTTC; cdr3_aa: CASNRPEGDYEQYF; cdr3_length: 14; d_call: -; v_call: TRBV28; clone_size: -; j_call: TRBJ2-7
cdr3_nt: TGCAGTGCTAGTGAGGGGGGGGATTTGACTGAAGCTTTCTTT; cdr3_aa: CSASEGGDLTEAFF; cdr3_length: 14; d_call: -; v_call: TRBV20-1; clone_size: -; j_call: TRBJ1-1
cdr3_nt: TGTGCCAGCAGCGGAACCGGGACAGGGAAGTGGGATGAGCAGTTCTTC; cdr3_aa: CASSGTGTGKWDEQFF; cdr3_length: 16; d_call: TRBD1; v_call: TRBV9; clone_size: -; j_call: TRBJ2-1
cdr3_nt: TGTGCCAGCAGCCAAGATCGGGGAATTTGGACTGAAGCTTTCTTT; cdr3_aa: CASSQDRGIWTEAFF; cdr3_length: 15; d_call: -; v_call: TRBV4-2; clone_size: -; j_call: TRBJ1-1
cdr3_nt: TGCGCCAGCAGCCAAGACGCCCCTAGCGGGAGGGCCAGGACCCAGTACTTC; cdr3_aa: CASSQDAPSGRARTQYF; cdr3_length: 17; d_call: TRBD2; v_call: TRBV4-1; clone_size: -; j_call: TRBJ2-5
cdr3_nt: TGCGCCAGCAGCTTGGACAGGGTGTGGGGCTACACCTTC; cdr3_aa: CASSLDRVWGYTF; cdr3_length: 13; d_call: -; v_call: TRBV5-1; clone_size: -; j_call: TRBJ1-2
cdr3_nt: TGTGCCAGCAGCTCAAACAGGGGAGTTAACCGACAAACAAATGAAAAACTGTTTTTT; cdr3_aa: CASSSNRGVNRQTNEKLFF; cdr3_length: 19; d_call: TRBD1; v_call: TRBV7-9; clone_size: -; j_call: TRBJ1-4
cdr3_nt: TGCAGCGTTGTAGGACAGGGGAGCACAGATACGCAGTATTTT; cdr3_aa: CSVVGQGSTDTQYF; cdr3_length: 14; d_call: TRBD1; v_call: TRBV29-1; clone_size: -; j_call: TRBJ2-3
cdr3_nt: TGCGCCAGCAGCCAAGAGCACAGGGCGCGGTTTAGGAACACTGAAGCTTTCTTT; cdr3_aa: CASSQEHRARFRNTEAFF; cdr3_length: 18; d_call: -; v_call: TRBV4-1; clone_size: few; j_call: TRBJ1-1
cdr3_nt: TGTGCCAGCAGCGACGGACAGTTTTTCAATCAGCCCCAGCATTTT; cdr3_aa: CASSDGQFFNQPQHF; cdr3_length: 15; d_call: -; v_call: TRBV7-2; clone_size: -; j_call: TRBJ1-5
cdr3_nt: TGCGCCAGCAGCTCTACCGGGACTAGCGGGAGAGATGAGCAGTTCTTC; cdr3_aa: CASSSTGTSGRDEQFF; cdr3_length: 16; d_call: TRBD2; v_call: TRBV5-1; clone_size: -; j_call: TRBJ2-1
cdr3_nt: TGTGCCAGCAGCTCTCGCCGGACAGGGGACCCCACAGATACGCAGTATTTT; cdr3_aa: CASSSRRTGDPTDTQYF; cdr3_length: 17; d_call: TRBD1; v_call: TRBV7-2; clone_size: -; j_call: TRBJ2-3
cdr3_nt: TGTGCCAGCAGCCCGCCGGATCAGCCCCAGCATTTT; cdr3_aa: CASSPPDQPQHF; cdr3_length: 12; d_call: -; v_call: TRBV6-6; clone_size: -; j_call: TRBJ1-5
cdr3_nt: TGTGCCAGCAGTCCAAATTCAGATACGCAGTATTTT; cdr3_aa: CASSPNSDTQYF; cdr3_length: 12; d_call: -; v_call: TRBV6-5; clone_size: few; j_call: TRBJ2-3
cdr3_nt: TGTGCCAGCAGTTCAGTGTGGGGCGGCTACACCTTC; cdr3_aa: CASSSVWGGYTF; cdr3_length: 12; d_call: -; v_call: TRBV28; clone_size: -; j_call: TRBJ1-2
cdr3_nt: TGTGCCAGCAGCCGGACGACTAGCGGGTCCACCTACGAGCAGTACTTC; cdr3_aa: CASSRTTSGSTYEQYF; cdr3_length: 16; d_call: TRBD2; v_call: TRBV9; clone_size: -; j_call: TRBJ2-7
cdr3_nt: TGTGCCAGCAGCGTACAGGGAGGGTTCCCCTACGAGCAGTACTTC; cdr3_aa: CASSVQGGFPYEQYF; cdr3_length: 15; d_call: TRBD2; v_call: TRBV9; clone_size: -; j_call: TRBJ2-7
cdr3_nt: TGTGCCAGCAGCTATAGGGGGACTAGCTACGAGCAGTACTTC; cdr3_aa: CASSYRGTSYEQYF; cdr3_length: 14; d_call: TRBD2; v_call: TRBV28; clone_size: -; j_call: TRBJ2-7
cdr3_nt: TGCGCCAGCAGCTTGGACGGGACAGGGTATGAAAAACTGTTTTTT; cdr3_aa: CASSLDGTGYEKLFF; cdr3_length: 15; d_call: TRBD1; v_call: TRBV5-1; clone_size: -; j_call: TRBJ1-4
cdr3_nt: TGTGCCAGCAGCCCACGTAAGGACAGGGGGCCGTCTTACGAGCAGTACTTC; cdr3_aa: CASSPRKDRGPSYEQYF; cdr3_length: 17; d_call: TRBD1; v_call: TRBV13; clone_size: -; j_call: TRBJ2-7
cdr3_nt: TGTGCCAGTAGTATCCGGGACAGGGACTACAATGAGCAGTTCTTC; cdr3_aa: CASSIRDRDYNEQFF; cdr3_length: 15; d_call: TRBD1; v_call: TRBV19; clone_size: few; j_call: TRBJ2-1
cdr3_nt: TGTGCCAGCAGTTTATTGAGGGGACAGGGGAGTTATGGCTACACCTTC; cdr3_aa: CASSLLRGQGSYGYTF; cdr3_length: 16; d_call: TRBD1; v_call: TRBV27; clone_size: -; j_call: TRBJ1-2
cdr3_nt: TGTGCCAGCAGTTCTCCGGGACTAGCGGTCGAGACCCAGTACTTC; cdr3_aa: CASSSPGLAVETQYF; cdr3_length: 15; d_call: TRBD2; v_call: TRBV6-6; clone_size: -; j_call: TRBJ2-5
cdr3_nt: TGTGCCATTAACCGACAGGACCGAACGAACTATGGCTACACCTTC; cdr3_aa: CAINRQDRTNYGYTF; cdr3_length: 15; d_call: -; v_call: TRBV28; clone_size: -; j_call: TRBJ1-2
cdr3_nt: TGCAGTGCCATAGCCACAGATACGCAGTATTTT; cdr3_aa: CSAIATDTQYF; cdr3_length: 11; d_call: -; v_call: TRBV20-1; clone_size: -; j_call: TRBJ2-3